These T cell receptor beta chains were read from a single sample in a study of blood T cells in healthy people across ages. TCRdb re-called the 5' RACE reads with MiXCR, one entry per CDR3 protein. This repertoire shows 1,500,000 or so distinct CDR3 sequences, approximately 60% found once; its top ten account for roughly 6.3%. Sequencing was done on a sample of blood. These receptors were collected from a man between 18 and 35 years old in good health. The conserved cysteine and the conserved F or W are not part of the CDR3 here. The D gene is left open where the match is weak.

V	J	D	CDR3
TRBV20-1	TRBJ2-7	.	SARGLETLYEQY
TRBV4-2	TRBJ2-1	TRBD2	ASSRGLAGMNEQF
TRBV7-6	.	.	ASSLRGYPYEQY
TRBV6-2/TRBV6-3	TRBJ1-1	.	ASSYSRAYTEAF
TRBV7-8	TRBJ2-1	TRBD2	ASSPRALAGWYEQF
TRBV29-1	TRBJ2-3	.	SVGASLMGTQY
TRBV5-1	TRBJ2-5	.	ASSLLGNQETQY
TRBV7-2	TRBJ2-5	.	ASSFNSRDFWQETQY
TRBV12-3/TRBV12-4	TRBJ2-1	TRBD1	ASSLRANRGYNEQF
TRBV20-1	TRBJ2-1	.	SATGTGLRDEQF
TRBV25-1	TRBJ2-1	.	ASSDPPGPGASYNEQF
TRBV20-1	TRBJ2-1	.	SARNGNSGLNEQF
TRBV7-9	TRBJ2-1	TRBD2	ASSQPQTLAGAEQF
TRBV10-2	TRBJ1-6	TRBD1	ASSEPGQGNSPLH
TRBV12-3/TRBV12-4	TRBJ2-7	.	ASTLGGAAYEQY
TRBV10-3	TRBJ2-2	TRBD1	AIGGQGIGELF
TRBV4-1	TRBJ2-5	.	ASSQDGERGNQETQY
TRBV11-2	TRBJ2-7	.	ASSFYPYEQY
TRBV7-6	.	.	ASSFQPDSVRETQY
TRBV28	TRBJ1-1	.	ASSPWDGPNTEAF
TRBV6-2/TRBV6-3	TRBJ2-7	.	ATQYSTYEQY
TRBV4-1	TRBJ1-6	.	ASSQGLSSPLH
TRBV4-1	TRBJ1-2	.	VSSLRWSPYGYT
TRBV2	TRBJ2-7	.	ASSVTRGGTHYEQY
TRBV4-1	TRBJ2-7	.	ASSQVTSYEQY
TRBV10-3	TRBJ2-1	.	AISESARLGNEQF
TRBV11-2	TRBJ1-1	.	ASSFPGLRDDTEAF
TRBV12-3/TRBV12-4	.	.	ASNYPPYNEQY
TRBV5-1	TRBJ2-7	.	ASSLGLVYEQY
TRBV12-3/TRBV12-4	TRBJ2-5	.	ASSSRSVQETQY
TRBV12-3/TRBV12-4	TRBJ2-5	TRBD2	ASSPGTSGSVQTQY
TRBV5-1	TRBJ2-7	.	ASSRSGTGSEQY
TRBV15	TRBJ2-1	.	ATVGTIESSYNEQF
TRBV20-1	TRBJ1-5	TRBD1	SARDKGDREARSNQPQH
TRBV20-1	TRBJ2-4	.	SARIPGAKNIQY
TRBV20-1	TRBJ1-6	.	SARGSTLH
TRBV12-3/TRBV12-4	TRBJ1-6	.	ASSVKYNSPLH
TRBV12-3/TRBV12-4	TRBJ1-2	.	ASSFSGVPYGYT
TRBV7-9	TRBJ1-1	.	ASSPGSLNTEAF
TRBV5-1	TRBJ1-5	.	ASSPMPDSEQPQH
TRBV2	TRBJ2-1	TRBD2	ASRSSRLAGVWEQF
TRBV12-3/TRBV12-4	TRBJ1-1	.	ASSYDGALRNTEAF
TRBV5-1	TRBJ2-7	.	ASSQDGTLEQY
TRBV20-1	TRBJ2-7	TRBD2	SARVASGILEQY
TRBV4-3	.	.	ASSQEYRTNYEQY
TRBV2	TRBJ2-2	TRBD1	ASIKTGASTGELF